This paragraph reports one T cell receptor (beta chain). This receptor's antigen is unknown. No much larger clone is present one base from it, and per-base qualities are unavailable. TCRbeta CDR3 regions were amplified from genomic DNA using the immunoSEQ Assay, a bias-controlled multiplex PCR. As for the authors' bioinformatics: Nucleated cell counts per sample were estimated from amplification of reference gene primers within the assay. Sequence reads were collapsed and filtered to measure the absolute abundance of every unique TCRbeta CDR3 rearrangement. For each sample, productive Simpson clonality was calculated as the square root of Simpson's diversity index across productive rearrangements. Here the immuneACCESS table is served through TCRdb, limited to in-frame sequences with V and J called. Missing clones are a known gap in these copies; in checked studies unresolved V genes cover under half, and the rest lacks a known reason. V and J calls and clone size are those listed in that table; D and trimming were worked out from the DNA. Across this sample there are under 250,000 clones, with around four fifths seen only once. The ten largest clones represent approximately 5.1% of the sample.

The data originate from a study of blood T cell repertoires in COVID-19 (dated by TCRdb to the early 2020s). Turning to the overall study: Samples from collaborators originated in the United States, Italy and Spain and spanned both the acute and convalescent phases of COVID-19. The material from the prospective study consisted of cDNA or gDNA derived from T cells, B-cell-depleted T cells, or PBMCs. Subjects who had been exposed to COVID-19, were actively infected with it, or had recovered from it provided the deeply sampled blood TCRbeta repertoires that made up the dataset. The repertoires were released in a freely available public database meant as a resource for research on the immune response to SARS-CoV-2. The samples were drawn from the first 160 participants of the ongoing ImmuneRACE study and from 1,254 subjects provided by 6 global collaborators. Nearly every sample came with metadata listing a de-identified subject ID, COVID-19 status, age in years and sex. Where HLA class I and class II types were available, the types were taken from metadata supplied by the sample provider, not from assay-based typing.

The CDR3 contains 16 residues, cysteine and phenylalanine counted. Only CDR3 DNA is held: 48 bases, read in frame from base 1. CDR1 MNHEY and CDR2 SVGEGT are derived from the germline V gene. V ends up 5 bases short and J 4 bases short, with an unmatched junction base count of 7. A second Seattle source provided samples from volunteer blood donors who had recovered from COVID-19. The collaborating institutions used their own protocols to collect whole blood in K2EDTA tubes. Collaborator samples were shipped for TCRbeta analysis as frozen whole blood, isolated PBMCs, or DNA extracted from either sample type. General study outcomes and caveats: The amount of clinical and demographic metadata varied by source and participant and was provided uncurated.

Sequenced sample: peripheral blood. The sequence joins TRBV6-2 or TRBV6-3 to TRBJ2-1, and TRBD2 matches 11 of the central bases. The source of this sequence is a woman aged 55-69 years who had recovered from COVID-19. The DNA reads TGTGCCAGCAGTCCCATAGCGGGGGGGAGATACAATGAGCAGTTCTTC. Translated, this gives CASSPIAGGRYNEQFF.